A single sample is the source of the 28 T cell receptor beta chains below, sequenced in a study of technical replicates of blood from a few donors. Some clones are missing from TCRdb's copy, which holds only in-frame ones; the method was immunoSEQ multiplex PCR. Of fewer than 85,000 clones listed, around 96% are singletons. Material for sequencing was T cells isolated from PBMCs. These receptors were taken from a human donor in good health.

This clone appeared a single time. The chain has TRBV5-6 and TRBJ1-6; D may be TRBD1 (6 bases). The CDR3 is made up of 16 amino acids. CDR1 is SGHDT, CDR2 YYEEEE, per germline. The germline V and J ends were trimmed by 0 bases and 4 bases, with 11 bases remaining between them. CDR3 sequence (DNA): TGTGCCAGCAGCTTGGGCGCAGGGGTGTATAATTCACCCCTCCACTTT. Amino acids: CASSLGAGVYNSPLHF. Full variable domain (rest looked up from reference TRBV5-6 and TRBJ1-6): DAGVTQSPTHLIKTRGQQVTLRCSPKSGHDTVSWYQQALGQGPQFIFQYYEEEERQRGNFPDRFSGHQFPNYSSELNVNALLLGDSALYLCASSLGAGVYNSPLHFGNGTRLTVT.

The genes are TRBV12-5 and TRBJ1-1; 8 bases fit TRBD1. This CDR3 has 17 amino acids. Germline trimming cut 5 bases from V and 4 bases from J; bases unmatched to any gene: 15. Per germline, CDR1 LGHNT and CDR2 FRNRAP. CDR3 bases: TGTGCTAGTGGTACGCAGGGGGCTGGGTCCCGGGGCACTGAAGCTTTCTTT. As protein: CASGTQGAGSRGTEAFF. The variable domain in full, completed from reference TRBV12-5 and TRBJ1-1, reads DARVTQTPRHKVTEMGQEVTMRCQPILGHNTVFWYRQTMMQGLELLAYFRNRAPLDDSGMPKDRFSAEMPDATLATLKIQPSEPRDSAVYFCASGTQGAGSRGTEAFFGQGTRLTVV.

The chain is built from TRBV6-6 and TRBJ2-7; perhaps TRBD1 as D (6 bases). V lost 2 bases, J lost 2 bases, and 13 bases lay in between. Germline V gene lookup returns CDR1 MNHNY and CDR2 SVGAGI (reference sequence). The CDR3 has 15 amino acids. DNA for the CDR3: TGTGCCAGCAGTTACACAGGGACGGCCCCCTACGAGCAGTACTTC. Translating gives CASSYTGTAPYEQYF.

This clone showed up just once. The CDR3 is CASSRDRGLAGERHEQFF. DNA of the CDR3: TGTGCCAGCAGCCGGGACAGGGGGCTAGCGGGAGAGAGGCATGAGCAGTTCTTC. This chain connects TRBV7-2 to TRBJ2-1; 12 bases are a match to TRBD1. The CDR3 has 18 amino acids. With 5 bases clipped from V and 8 bases from J, the junction kept 16 bases outside the gene matches. The germline gives CDR1 SGHTA, CDR2 FQGNSA.

This chain connects TRBV19 to TRBJ1-2, with TRBD1 as a possible D gene (6 bases). Germline V gene sequence: CDR1 LNHDA, CDR2 SQIVND (reference sequence). Between the trimmed V and J ends, which lost 7 bases and 6 bases, there was a span of 15 bases. The CDR3 has 13 amino acids. CDR3 in amino acids: CASKETGQNGYTF. As DNA, the CDR3 is TGTGCCAGTAAAGAGACAGGACAAAATGGCTACACCTTC. The complete variable domain, with remaining parts taken from reference TRBV19 and TRBJ1-2, reads DGGITQSPKYLFRKEGQNVTLSCEQNLNHDAMYWYRQDPGQGLRLIYYSQIVNDFQKGDIAEGYSVSREKKESFPLTVTSAQKNPTAFYLCASKETGQNGYTFGSGTRLTVV.

Comments on this clone: The junction does not match germline at one end; this may be a read error. CDR3 region: CASNSRDRGLVF. DNA for the CDR3: TGTGCCAGCAATAGCCGGGACAGGGGGCTAGTCTTT. The J gene is TRBJ1-1, the V gene TRBV11-3; 12 bases map to TRBD1. This CDR3 has 12 residues. Looked up from germline, CDR1 is SGHNT and CDR2 is YENEEA. The variable domain in full, with the rest retrieved from reference TRBV11-3 and TRBJ1-1, is EAGVVQSPRYKIIEKKQPVAFWCNPISGHNTLYWYLQNLGQGPELLIRYENEEAVDDSQLPKDRFSAERLKGVDSTLKIQPAELGDSAVYLCASNSRDRGLVFGQGTRLTVV.

The gene calls are TRBV19 and TRBJ2-7, with TRBD2 identical over 14 bases. After removal of 5 bases from V and 3 bases from J, the junction contained 6 bases not matched to a gene. CDR1 is LNHDA, CDR2 SQIVND, per germline (reference sequence). The CDR3 contains 16 residues. The CDR3 spells CASSVAGLAGVYEQYF. In DNA, the CDR3 is TGTGCCAGTAGTGTCGCGGGACTAGCGGGAGTCTACGAGCAGTACTTC.

The V and J genes are TRBV11-2 and TRBJ2-7, with D possibly matching TRBD2 (5 bases). The CDR3 extends over 17 amino acids. From germline, CDR1 is SGHAT and CDR2 FQNNGV. With 0 bases removed from V and 1 base from J, the gap between germline ends came to 16 bases. The CDR3 is CASSLDLGYGDSYEQYF. The CDR3 DNA reads TGTGCCAGCAGCTTAGATCTTGGTTACGGGGATTCCTACGAGCAGTACTTC.

The chain recombines TRBV4-3 with TRBJ2-3, with a possible D match to TRBD2 (5 bases). Germline V gene lookup returns CDR1 LGHNA and CDR2 YSLEER. The CDR3 is 15 residues long. V dropped 0 bases and J dropped 7 bases, with 14 bases sitting between them. CDR3 coding DNA: TGCGCCAGCAGCCAAGATCGGGGTACGGGCAATACGCAGTATTTT. It is translated as CASSQDRGTGNTQYF.

V and J are TRBV11-3 and TRBJ2-5; 7 bases fit TRBD1. The ends lost 6 bases at V and 4 bases at J; junction bases unmatched: 8. Per germline, CDR1 SGHNT and CDR2 YENEEA. The CDR3 has 14 amino acids. CDR3: CASSTTRGTETQYF. DNA for the CDR3: TGTGCCAGCAGTACAACCAGGGGGACAGAGACCCAGTACTTC.

This chain connects TRBV27 to TRBJ1-1; 8 nucleotides match TRBD1. The CDR3 loop spans 14 amino acids. CDR1 and CDR2 (germline): MNHEY, SMNVEV (reference sequence). J was trimmed by 1 base and V by 5 bases; bases with no gene match: 3. In DNA, the CDR3 is TGTGCCAGCAGTCCCGGACAGGGGAACACTGAAGCTTTCTTT. This gives the protein CASSPGQGNTEAFF.

V is TRBV18 and J is TRBJ2-1, with 9 nucleotides matching TRBD2. The V and J ends lost 3 bases and 0 bases, in that order; junction bases with no gene match: 6. There are 17 residues in the CDR3. The V gene's germline CDR1 is KGHSH and CDR2 LQKENI. The DNA for the CDR3 is TGTGCCAGCTCACCTCCCCTAGCGGGGTACTCCTACAATGAGCAGTTCTTC. This codes for CASSPPLAGYSYNEQFF.

This clone was seen only a few times. The chain links TRBV7-3 to TRBJ2-2; 14 bases align to TRBD2. The CDR3 is made up of 16 amino acids. The V segment lost 3 bases and the J segment 6 bases; nucleotides outside the gene matches: 3. CDR1 is SGHTA and CDR2 is FQGTGA in the germline V gene. In nucleotides, the CDR3 is TGTGCCAGCAGCTTGGGACTAGCGGGAGTCGCCGGGGAGCTGTTTTTT. It yields the protein CASSLGLAGVAGELFF. Combining the CDR3 with reference TRBV7-3 and TRBJ2-2 gives the whole variable domain GAGVSQTPSNKVTEKGKYVELRCDPISGHTALYWYRQSLGQGPEFLIYFQGTGAADDSGLPNDRFFAVRPEGSVSTLKIQRTERGDSAVYLCASSLGLAGVAGELFFGEGSRLTVL.

The V gene is TRBV6-5, the J gene TRBJ1-2, with D possibly TRBD1 on 6 matching bases. From germline, CDR1 is MNHEY and CDR2 SVGAGI. The CDR3 sequence is 15 residues long. V lost 2 bases and J 6 bases, leaving 16 bases between the germline ends. The CDR3: CASSYRVTGQNGYTF. Here the CDR3 DNA reads TGTGCCAGCAGTTACAGGGTGACAGGTCAGAATGGCTACACCTTC.

The chain joins TRBV5-1 to TRBJ2-7; 11 nucleotides align to TRBD2. This CDR3 contains 16 residues. V lost 4 bases, J lost 0 bases, and 6 bases stayed unmatched. Germline assignment: CDR1 SGHRS and CDR2 YFSETQ. CDR3 nucleotide sequence: TGCGCCAGCAGCACCCTTACTAGCGGGAGCTCCTACGAGCAGTACTTC. Its protein is CASSTLTSGSSYEQYF.

The V gene is TRBV6-5, the J gene TRBJ1-2, with D maybe TRBD1 (6 bases). This CDR3 comprises 13 residues. V was shortened by 5 bases and J by 5 bases, with 12 bases between the two germline ends. Germline-derived CDR1 and CDR2 are MNHEY and SVGAGI. CDR3 sequence: CASSTGHLYGYTF. In DNA form, the CDR3 reads TGTGCCAGCAGTACGGGACATCTTTATGGCTACACCTTC.

The chain combines TRBV30 with TRBJ1-2; 8 positions match TRBD1. Germline trimming cut 0 bases from V and 14 bases from J; bases unmatched to any gene: 11. This CDR3 has 13 residues. The germline V gene encodes CDR1 GTSNPN and CDR2 SVGIG (reference sequence). CDR3 nucleotide sequence: TGTGCCTGGAGTGTGGGCGACTTTACAGGGGGGACCTTC. Its translation: CAWSVGDFTGGTF. Combining the CDR3 with reference TRBV30 and TRBJ1-2 gives the whole variable domain SQTIHQWPATLVQPVGSPLSLECTVEGTSNPNLYWYRQAAGRGLQLLFYSVGIGQISSEVPQNLSASRPQDRQFILSSKKLLLSDSGFYLCAWSVGDFTGGTFGSGTRLTVV.

The CDR3 DNA reads TGTGCCAGCAGCTTTGAACAAGATACGCAGTATTTT. Encoded protein: CASSFEQDTQYF. This chain connects TRBV7-9 to TRBJ2-3; no reliable D call. Trimming took off 3 bases at V and 5 bases at J, with 6 bases between the two ends. Germline V CDR1 and CDR2: SEHNR, FQNEAQ (reference sequence). The CDR3 extends over 12 amino acids.

The chain couples TRBV5-1 to TRBJ2-1; TRBD1 agrees at 8 bases. There are 15 residues in the CDR3. Germline V gives CDR1 SGHRS, CDR2 YFSETQ. J lost 7 bases, V lost 0 bases, and 6 bases had no gene match. This CDR3 is CASSLERTGKNEQFF. In DNA form, the CDR3 reads TGCGCCAGCAGCTTGGAAAGGACAGGGAAAAATGAGCAGTTCTTC.

The chain couples TRBV5-4 to TRBJ2-2; D is possibly TRBD2 (6 bases). The length of the CDR3 is 16 residues. V dropped 4 bases and J dropped 6 bases, with 19 bases sitting between them. Per the germline V gene, CDR1 is SGHNT and CDR2 is YYREEE (reference sequence). The CDR3 nucleotides are TGTGCCAGCAGCCAACCGGGGGTCGTCAGGGCCGGGGAGCTGTTTTTT. Amino acid sequence: CASSQPGVVRAGELFF.

The V call is TRBV29-1, the J call TRBJ2-7, with a weak D call TRBD1 (5 bases). Germline lookup yields CDR1 SQVTM and CDR2 ANQGSEA. The CDR3 covers 14 residues. V was shortened by 6 bases and J by 0 bases, with 15 bases between the two germline ends. The CDR3 region has the DNA TGCAGCGTGAAGGGGTCATTATTCTCCTACGAGCAGTACTTC. It encodes CSVKGSLFSYEQYF.

The V call is TRBV28, the J call TRBJ1-5; tentatively, D is TRBD1 (5 bases). CDR1 is MDHEN and CDR2 is SYDVKM in the germline V gene. CDR3 length equals 14 residues. V was cut by 6 bases and J by 0 bases, with 9 bases left in between. The CDR3 loop is CASSLTGSNQPQHF. The CDR3 DNA sequence: TGTGCCAGCAGCCTTACAGGTAGCAATCAGCCCCAGCATTTT.

The J gene is TRBJ2-7, the V gene TRBV10-3; D is perhaps TRBD1 (5 bases). CDR1 is ENHRY and CDR2 is SYGVKD in the germline V gene. CDR3 length: 14 residues. Trimming took off 0 bases at V and 2 bases at J, with 8 bases between the two ends. The CDR3 DNA reads TGTGCCATCAGTGAGTCTCAGGGCCCCTACGAGCAGTACTTC. Translating gives CAISESQGPYEQYF.

The CDR3 sequence is CASSLGQRDQPQHF. The CDR3 DNA reads TGCGCCAGCAGCTTAGGACAGAGGGATCAGCCCCAGCATTTT. The chain carries TRBV5-1 and TRBJ1-5; tentatively, D is TRBD1 (6 bases). The CDR3 spans 14 residues. Germline V gene data show CDR1 as SGHRS and CDR2 as YFSETQ. Trimming took off 2 bases at V and 5 bases at J, with 11 bases between the two ends.

The genes are TRBV5-6 and TRBJ1-1; D remains unclear. The germline V and J ends were trimmed by 5 bases and 1 base, with 6 bases remaining between them. Germline values: CDR1 SGHDT, CDR2 YYEEEE. The CDR3 is made up of 12 amino acids. CDR3 region: CASSPQNTEAFF. CDR3 in DNA: TGTGCCAGCAGTCCCCAGAACACTGAAGCTTTCTTT.

The chain recombines TRBV19 with TRBJ1-5, with D perhaps TRBD1 (5 bases). Germline V gene lookup returns CDR1 LNHDA and CDR2 SQIVND (reference sequence). The CDR3 spans 13 residues. Trimming stripped 2 bases from V and 7 bases from J, with 9 bases between. In DNA, the CDR3 is TGTGCCAGTAGTATACGAACAGGCCAGCCCCAGCATTTT. This encodes CASSIRTGQPQHF.

Only one count was recorded for this clone. The rearrangement uses TRBV9 and TRBJ2-7, with 7 bases that match TRBD2. V was pared by 0 bases and J by 1 base, with 1 base of the junction left unmatched. In germline, CDR1 is SGDLS, CDR2 YYNGEE. CDR3 length: 14 amino acids. CDR3 coding DNA: TGTGCCAGCAGCGTAGGGGAGGGATCCTACGAGCAGTACTTC. The encoded protein is CASSVGEGSYEQYF.

This sequence joins TRBV30 and TRBJ2-5; possible D gene TRBD2, 7 bases. The germline gives CDR1 GTSNPN, CDR2 SVGIG (reference sequence). The V and J ends lost 8 bases and 4 bases respectively, with 11 bases between them. The CDR3 has 11 residues. Here the CDR3 reads CAGGGPETQYF. CDR3 nucleotide sequence: TGTGCCGGGGGGGGGCCAGAGACCCAGTACTTC.